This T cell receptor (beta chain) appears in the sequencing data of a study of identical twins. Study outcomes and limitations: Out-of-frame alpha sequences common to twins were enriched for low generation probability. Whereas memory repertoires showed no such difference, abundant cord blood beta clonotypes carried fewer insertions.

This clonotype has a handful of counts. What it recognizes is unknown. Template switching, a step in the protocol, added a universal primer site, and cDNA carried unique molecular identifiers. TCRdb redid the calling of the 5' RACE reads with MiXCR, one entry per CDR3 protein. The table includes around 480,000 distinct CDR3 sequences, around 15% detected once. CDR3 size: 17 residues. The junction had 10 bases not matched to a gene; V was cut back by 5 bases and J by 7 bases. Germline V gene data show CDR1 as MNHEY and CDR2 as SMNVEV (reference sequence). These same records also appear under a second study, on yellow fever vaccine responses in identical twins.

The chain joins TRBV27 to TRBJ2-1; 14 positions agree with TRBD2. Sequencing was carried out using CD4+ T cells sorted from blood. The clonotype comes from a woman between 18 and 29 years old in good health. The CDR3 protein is CASSAQTSGRAGNEQFF. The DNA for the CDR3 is TGTGCCAGCAGTGCGCAGACTAGCGGGAGGGCCGGAAATGAGCAGTTCTTC.